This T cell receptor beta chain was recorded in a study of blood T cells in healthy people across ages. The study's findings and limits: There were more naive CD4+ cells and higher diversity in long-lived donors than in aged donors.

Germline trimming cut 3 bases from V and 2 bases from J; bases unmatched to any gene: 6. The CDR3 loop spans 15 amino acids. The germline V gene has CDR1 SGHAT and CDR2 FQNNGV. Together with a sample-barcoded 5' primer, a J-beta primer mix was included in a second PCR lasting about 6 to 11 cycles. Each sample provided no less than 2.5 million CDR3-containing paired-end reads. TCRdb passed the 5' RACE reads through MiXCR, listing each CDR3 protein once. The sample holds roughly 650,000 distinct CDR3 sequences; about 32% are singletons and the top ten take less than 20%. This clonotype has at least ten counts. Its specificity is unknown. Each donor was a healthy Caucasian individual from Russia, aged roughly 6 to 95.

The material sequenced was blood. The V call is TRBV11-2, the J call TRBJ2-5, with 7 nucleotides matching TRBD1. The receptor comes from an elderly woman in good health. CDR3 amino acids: CASSFTGASQETQYF. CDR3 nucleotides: TGTGCCAGCAGCTTTACAGGGGCGTCGCAAGAGACCCAGTACTTC.